This T cell receptor beta chain is drawn from a study of T cell changes during pregnancy in multiple sclerosis. In its sample, this clone was seen once. Between the trimmed V and J ends, which lost 6 bases and 0 bases, there was a span of 12 bases. The CDR3 has 15 amino acids. Germline values: CDR1 MNHEY, CDR2 SVGAGI. Sequenced by immunoSEQ multiplex PCR; TCRdb stores in-frame clones only, minus some. The sample shows approximately 100,000 clones, approximately 92% of them seen only once. The J gene is TRBJ1-5, the V gene TRBV6-5; a weak D match, TRBD1 (5 bases). The receptor was derived from a female donor with multiple sclerosis, enrolled in a pregnancy study. Sequencing was performed on peripheral blood, taken in the first trimester of pregnancy. The CDR3 DNA reads as TGTGCCAGCAGCGACAGCCCTAATAGCAATCAGCCCCAGCATTTT. Translation gives CASSDSPNSNQPQHF.